The rows below give T cell receptor beta chains drawn from one sample of a study of blood T cell repertoires in COVID-19. Sequencing used immunoSEQ multiplex PCR; TCRdb keeps in-frame clones, though not all of them. The top ten clones hold 3.4% of a sample with around 100,000 clones, around 83% of them seen once. The sample comprised peripheral blood. The origin of the receptors is a man aged 40-50 years with acute or convalescent COVID-19. Each CDR3 is given with its conserved first and last residue. D genes are given only for firm matches. Expanded clones get a size class; other rows say once, few or many, or leave the size out.

J gene | V gene | D gene | clone size | CDR3 protein | CDR3 DNA
TRBJ2-4 | TRBV21-1 | . | . | CASSKRRGIAKNIQYF | TGTGCCAGCAGCAAACGCAGGGGCATAGCCAAAAACATTCAGTACTTC
TRBJ2-3 | TRBV7-2 | TRBD2 | . | CASSLEASGGAVNTQYF | TGTGCCAGCAGCTTAGAGGCTAGCGGGGGGGCGGTAAATACGCAGTATTTT
TRBJ2-5 | TRBV2 | . | . | CASRRRTPQETQYF | TGTGCCAGCAGGAGGAGGACTCCCCAAGAGACCCAGTACTTC
TRBJ2-3 | TRBV7-2 | TRBD2 | . | CASSFAGTSDTQYF | TGTGCCAGCAGCTTTGCCGGGACTAGCGATACGCAGTATTTT
TRBJ2-3 | TRBV5-1 | . | . | CASSLEATGLPTDTQYF | TGCGCCAGCAGCTTGGAGGCGACAGGCCTACCCACAGATACGCAGTATTTT
TRBJ2-1 | TRBV2 | TRBD2 | . | CASIKRGGQSEQFF | TGTGCCAGCATAAAGCGGGGGGGCCAGAGTGAGCAGTTCTTC
TRBJ1-5 | TRBV13 | TRBD1 | . | CASSTGQASQPQHF | TGTGCCAGCAGCACGGGACAGGCATCGCAGCCCCAGCATTTT
TRBJ2-2 | TRBV5-1 | . | few | CASSLAGVPGELFF | TGCGCCAGCAGCTTGGCCGGGGTACCCGGGGAGCTGTTTTTT
TRBJ2-7 | TRBV3-1/TRBV3-2 | TRBD1 | . | CASSPGTGTYEQYF | TGTGCCAGCAGCCCCGGGACAGGAACCTACGAGCAGTACTTC
TRBJ2-7 | TRBV7-2 | TRBD2 | . | CASRIAGGNYEQYF | TGTGCCAGCAGAATAGCGGGGGGGAATTACGAGCAGTACTTC
TRBJ1-6 | TRBV2 | TRBD1 | few | CANTGAPLNSPLHF | TGTGCCAACACAGGGGCTCCGTTGAATTCACCCCTCCACTTT
TRBJ2-5 | TRBV27 | . | . | CASSYYAGDETQYF | TGTGCCAGCAGTTATTACGCCGGAGACGAGACCCAGTACTTC
TRBJ2-7 | TRBV29-1 | . | few | CSVQDVWQGTYEQYF | TGCAGCGTCCAAGACGTCTGGCAGGGGACCTACGAGCAGTACTTC